Below, 28 T cell receptor beta chains from the same sample are listed, as sequenced in a study of cytomegalovirus exposure and HLA in healthy donors. In the PCR, 60 Vbeta and 13 Jbeta primers were used. Clones were sequenced by immunoSEQ multiplex PCR, and TCRdb holds only the in-frame ones, with some missing. The sample lists more than 200,000 clones, around 79% occurring once. Sequenced input: PBMCs. These receptors all stem from a male donor in good health and CMV-seronegative.

This clone has only one observation. This chain uses TRBV5-1 with TRBJ2-7, with no clear D. With 4 bases removed from V and 6 bases from J, the gap between germline ends came to 11 bases. The CDR3 length is 12 residues. From germline, CDR1 is SGHRS and CDR2 YFSETQ. The CDR3 region is CASSLVSGEQYF. For the CDR3, the DNA is TGCGCCAGCAGCCTAGTGTCGGGCGAGCAGTACTTC.

This clone has just a few counts. The chain employs TRBV28 and TRBJ2-1, with D possibly matching TRBD1 (7 bases). The V end lost 7 bases, the J end lost 9 bases, and 19 bases lay between the germline ends. Looked up from germline, CDR1 is MDHEN and CDR2 is SYDVKM. The CDR3 runs 14 residues. CDR3 sequence: CASIMTGTGSEQFF. The CDR3 nucleotides read TGTGCCAGCATCATGACAGGGACTGGGAGTGAGCAGTTCTTC.

This clone has a single count. This chain links TRBV27 with TRBJ2-2; perhaps TRBD1 as D (5 bases). The V gene lost 3 bases and the J gene lost 5 bases, with 10 bases spanning the gap. In germline, CDR1 is MNHEY, CDR2 SMNVEV (reference sequence). The CDR3 spans 14 residues. CDR3 sequence reads: CASSFPGQTGELFF. The DNA for the CDR3 is TGTGCCAGCAGTTTTCCAGGACAAACCGGGGAGCTGTTTTTT.

J is TRBJ1-4 and V is TRBV6-1, with 11 bases identical to TRBD1. The CDR3 has 18 residues. V lost 4 bases and J lost 4; bases outside the gene matches: 11. Germline V CDR1 and CDR2: MNHNS, SASEGT. In nucleotides, the CDR3 is TGTGCCAGCAGTGCAAAAACGGGACAGGGGGTACTTAATGAAAAACTGTTTTTT. This translates into CASSAKTGQGVLNEKLFF.

The chain combines TRBV28 with TRBJ2-7; TRBD1 aligns across 10 bases. The CDR3 sequence is 14 residues long. CDR1 MDHEN and CDR2 SYDVKM come from the germline V gene. The junction had 6 bases not matched to a gene; V was cut back by 5 bases and J by 5 bases. CDR3: CASSPGTGVNEQYF. For the CDR3, the DNA is TGTGCCAGCAGTCCCGGGACAGGGGTCAACGAGCAGTACTTC.

V is TRBV7-2 and J is TRBJ1-6; D uncertain. The V and J ends lost 6 bases and 9 bases respectively, with 21 bases between them. Germline V gene lookup returns CDR1 SGHTA and CDR2 FQGNSA. CDR3 length: 16 residues. Written as DNA, the CDR3 is TGTGCCAGCAGTCCCGATCGAGCCGGCGCAGGTTCACCCCTCCACTTT. It translates to CASSPDRAGAGSPLHF.

This rearrangement joins TRBV6-5 to TRBJ1-1; the D gene is possibly TRBD1 (6 bases). V shed 6 bases and J shed 5 bases, with 13 bases lying between them. Germline CDR1 and CDR2: MNHEY and SVGAGI. CDR3 length: 13 residues. The CDR3 loop is CASSPDSRTEAFF. The CDR3 DNA reads TGTGCCAGCAGCCCGGACAGTCGGACTGAAGCTTTCTTT.

This clone was picked up one time. This sequence joins TRBV6-6 and TRBJ1-1, with D unresolved. Germline assignment: CDR1 MNHNY and CDR2 SVGAGI (reference sequence). This CDR3 spans 12 amino acids. V lost 0 bases to trimming and J lost 9 bases, with 8 bases between them. This CDR3 reads CASSYSRGQAFF. The CDR3 DNA sequence: TGTGCCAGCAGTTACTCGAGAGGGCAAGCTTTCTTT.

The chain is built from TRBV30 and TRBJ2-5; D is unresolved. Per germline, CDR1 GTSNPN and CDR2 SVGIG (reference sequence). The CDR3 covers 12 residues. V was trimmed by 4 bases and J by 0 bases, leaving 6 bases between them. CDR3: CAWNEYQETQYF. CDR3 bases: TGTGCCTGGAATGAGTACCAAGAGACCCAGTACTTC.

V is TRBV30 and J is TRBJ2-7, with D possibly TRBD1 on 6 matching bases. Trimming left V 3 bases short and J 4 bases short, with 10 bases between. CDR1 is GTSNPN, CDR2 SVGIG, per germline (reference sequence). There are 12 residues in the CDR3. DNA of the CDR3: TGTGCCTGGAGCACAGGGAAGTACGAGCAGTACTTC. Amino acids: CAWSTGKYEQYF.

The genes are TRBV9 and TRBJ2-7; tentative D call: TRBD1 (7 bases). Trimming shortened V by 0 bases and J by 3 bases, and 13 bases separated the two germline ends. CDR1 is SGDLS and CDR2 is YYNGEE in the germline V gene. This CDR3 is 15 amino acids long. The chain's CDR3 is CASSVDQGGLYEQYF. CDR3 nucleotides: TGTGCCAGCAGCGTAGATCAGGGGGGTCTCTACGAGCAGTACTTC.

The chain couples TRBV7-9 to TRBJ2-1; the match to TRBD1 covers 9 bases. The CDR3 runs 14 residues. The V segment lost 1 base and the J segment 8 bases; nucleotides outside the gene matches: 3. Germline CDR1 is SEHNR and CDR2 is FQNEAQ (reference sequence). CDR3 in amino acids: CASSLGQGVDEQFF. CDR3 DNA: TGTGCCAGCAGCTTAGGACAGGGGGTAGATGAGCAGTTCTTC.

This clone was counted a single time. V is TRBV19 and J is TRBJ1-1; the D is unclear. The CDR3 runs to 14 residues. V lost 3 bases and J lost 5, with 13 bases in between. Germline V gene lookup returns CDR1 LNHDA and CDR2 SQIVND (reference sequence). CDR3 protein: CASSIRGVGTEAFF. In DNA, the CDR3 is TGTGCCAGTAGTATTCGGGGTGTAGGAACTGAAGCTTTCTTT.

The chain has TRBV4-3 and TRBJ1-1; 7 bases match TRBD1. With V trimmed by 3 bases and J by 0 bases, 10 bases remained unmatched. CDR3 length: 17 amino acids. Germline-derived CDR1 and CDR2 are LGHNA and YSLEER. CDR3 DNA sequence: TGCGCCAGCAGCCAGGCCACGACAGGGAGCATGAACACTGAAGCTTTCTTT. It yields the protein CASSQATTGSMNTEAFF.

This chain links TRBV4-3 with TRBJ2-5; perhaps TRBD1 as D (6 bases). V gave up 1 base and J gave up 2 bases, with 11 bases separating them. Germline lookup yields CDR1 LGHNA and CDR2 YSLEER. The CDR3 extends over 15 amino acids. The DNA for the CDR3 is TGCGCCAGCAGCCAAGGAGGGGGAACACAAGAGACCCAGTACTTC. It translates to CASSQGGGTQETQYF.

V is TRBV7-6 and J is TRBJ1-6; D may be TRBD1 (5 bases). V was clipped by 1 base and J by 0 bases, with 13 bases between them. In germline, CDR1 is SGHVS, CDR2 FNYEAQ. This CDR3 has 18 amino acids. Here the CDR3 reads CASSLGGSPSSYNSPLHF. DNA of the CDR3: TGTGCCAGCAGCTTAGGGGGCAGTCCTAGCTCCTATAATTCACCCCTCCACTTT.

This sequence joins TRBV11-2 and TRBJ1-1, with no clear D. Germline CDR1 and CDR2: SGHAT and FQNNGV. The ends were cut back, 2 bases at V and 11 bases at J, with 18 bases in the middle. The CDR3 loop spans 14 amino acids. The CDR3 protein is CASSLRETDLTAFF. Written as DNA, the CDR3 is TGTGCCAGCAGCTTACGGGAGACCGACCTTACGGCTTTCTTT.

The chain employs TRBV6-9 and TRBJ2-5, with D perhaps TRBD1 (6 bases). Trimming cost V 1 base and J 3 bases, with 9 bases left between them. CDR1 is MNHGY and CDR2 is SVAAGI in the germline V gene. The CDR3 covers 14 residues. CDR3 sequence reads: CASSYLGQEETQYF. CDR3 sequence (DNA): TGTGCCAGCAGTTATTTGGGACAAGAAGAGACCCAGTACTTC.

This clone occurred once. This chain uses TRBV4-3 with TRBJ2-3; D may be TRBD1 (6 bases). The germline V gene encodes CDR1 LGHNA and CDR2 YSLEER. The CDR3 runs to 18 residues. Trimming left V 0 bases short and J 5 bases short, with 21 bases between. The CDR3 loop reads CASSQDPFTGPYVDTQYF. The CDR3 nucleotides read TGCGCCAGCAGCCAAGATCCGTTCACAGGGCCATACGTAGATACGCAGTATTTT.

V gene TRBV27 combines with J gene TRBJ2-7, with a tentative D call TRBD1 (6 bases). CDR3 length equals 18 residues. Trimming removed 1 base from V and 0 bases from J, with 19 bases in between. Per germline, CDR1 MNHEY and CDR2 SMNVEV (reference sequence). CDR3 residues: CASSLYAPKGQTSYEQYF. The CDR3 region has the DNA TGTGCCAGCAGTTTATATGCCCCCAAGGGACAAACCTCCTACGAGCAGTACTTC.

The CDR3: CASSPTGTFGEQYF. The CDR3, as DNA: TGTGCCAGCAGTCCGACAGGGACCTTCGGGGAGCAGTACTTC. This chain joins TRBV6-5 and TRBJ2-7; the match to TRBD1 covers 7 bases. This CDR3 comprises 14 residues. The V segment lost 5 bases and the J segment 7 bases; nucleotides outside the gene matches: 11. Per the germline V gene, CDR1 is MNHEY and CDR2 is SVGAGI.

This chain connects TRBV2 to TRBJ1-1, with TRBD1 matching over 7 bases. This CDR3 is built from 17 residues. Germline lookup yields CDR1 SNHLY and CDR2 FYNNEI. V was pared by 1 base and J by 0 bases, with 8 bases of the junction left unmatched. The CDR3 DNA sequence: TGTGCCAGCAGTGAAGGAGGGGGCAGAGTCATGAACACTGAAGCTTTCTTT. Encoded protein: CASSEGGGRVMNTEAFF. Using reference TRBV2 and TRBJ1-1 for the parts outside the CDR3, the full variable domain is EPEVTQTPSHQVTQMGQEVILRCVPISNHLYFYWYRQILGQKVEFLVSFYNNEISEKSEIFDDQFSVERPDGSNFTLKIRSTKLEDSAMYFCASSEGGGRVMNTEAFFGQGTRLTVV.

The rearrangement links TRBV30 to TRBJ1-2, with 8 bases identical to TRBD1. Germline V gene sequence: CDR1 GTSNPN, CDR2 SVGIG (reference sequence). This CDR3 has 12 amino acids. The V segment lost 4 bases and the J segment 2 bases; nucleotides outside the gene matches: 0. The CDR3 sequence is CAWTGGNYGYTF. CDR3 DNA sequence: TGTGCCTGGACAGGGGGCAACTATGGCTACACCTTC.

Turning to this clone: A read error may produce the germline difference seen at one junction end. Different DNA sequences within this sample yield the same CDR3. V gene TRBV30 combines with J gene TRBJ2-7; 7 nucleotides align to TRBD1. This CDR3 region has 16 residues. Germline loops: CDR1 GTSNPN, CDR2 SVGIG (reference sequence). CDR3 loop: CAWSVEGAGRGYEQYF. The CDR3 region has the DNA TGTGCTTGGAGTGTCGAGGGGGCGGGCAGGGGGTACGAGCAGTACTTC.

The chain recombines TRBV5-6 with TRBJ1-1; D is possibly TRBD1 (6 bases). Germline CDR1 reads SGHDT; CDR2 reads YYEEEE. The ends were cut back, 4 bases at V and 5 bases at J, with 12 bases in the middle. The CDR3 contains 13 residues. This CDR3 is CASSPQGWTEAFF. CDR3 nucleotide sequence: TGTGCCAGCAGCCCGCAGGGGTGGACTGAAGCTTTCTTT. Drawing the rest from reference TRBV5-6 and TRBJ1-1, the complete variable domain is DAGVTQSPTHLIKTRGQQVTLRCSPKSGHDTVSWYQQALGQGPQFIFQYYEEEERQRGNFPDRFSGHQFPNYSSELNVNALLLGDSALYLCASSPQGWTEAFFGQGTRLTVV.

The rearrangement links TRBV4-1 to TRBJ1-1; 8 bases align to TRBD1. CDR3 length: 16 amino acids. Trimming cost V 3 bases and J 0 bases; bases outside gene matches: 6. CDR1 and CDR2 (germline): MGHRA, YSYEKL. CDR3 protein: CASSQSGQGVNTEAFF. CDR3 nucleotide sequence: TGCGCCAGCAGCCAGTCAGGACAGGGAGTGAACACTGAAGCTTTCTTT.

The V gene is TRBV5-1, the J gene TRBJ1-4, with 7 bases fitting TRBD1. Germline CDR1 SGHRS, CDR2 YFSETQ. Trimming removed 0 bases from V and 8 bases from J; junction bases left unmatched: 4. The CDR3 consists of 14 residues. The CDR3 DNA follows: TGCGCCAGCAGCTTGGAGGGGGCATGGGAAAAACTGTTTTTT. It codes for CASSLEGAWEKLFF.

The J gene is TRBJ2-3, the V gene TRBV9; D might be TRBD2 (6 bases). This CDR3 spans 17 amino acids. The V end lost 0 bases, the J end lost 4 bases, and 18 bases lay between the germline ends. Germline CDR1 and CDR2: SGDLS and YYNGEE. The CDR3 here is CASSVARGGTGPDTQYF. The CDR3 nucleotides are TGTGCCAGCAGCGTAGCTCGTGGCGGGACGGGGCCAGATACGCAGTATTTT.